This T cell receptor (beta chain) is from a study of T cell clonality in common variable immunodeficiency. All CVID subjects were on immunoglobulin replacement for at least one year. Blood came from CVID subjects not ill and not taking immunomodulatory or immunosuppressive medication. With respect to this clone: Its antigen remains unidentified.

Sequenced by immunoSEQ multiplex PCR; TCRdb stores in-frame clones only, minus some. The table lists over 15,000 clones. Study-wide findings and caveats: Common variable immunodeficiency TCR beta sequences reportedly had fewer deletions and N-nucleotide insertions.

The clonotype originates from a human donor with common variable immunodeficiency. Material for sequencing was peripheral blood mononuclear cells.

The CDR3 region is CASSYTGTLYEQYF. Incomplete CDR3 DNA: TGTGCCAGCAGCTACACCGGGACACTATACGAG. V and J are TRBV11-2 and TRBJ2-7, with D perhaps TRBD1 (6 bases). The CDR3 is cut off 3 residues early in the read; its end comes from the germline J gene. The CDR3 totals 14 residues. Germline V lookup: CDR1 SGHAT, CDR2 FQNNGV. V was pared by 4 bases and J by 4 bases, with 14 bases between. The complete variable domain, with remaining parts taken from reference TRBV11-2 and TRBJ2-7, reads EAGVAQSPRYKIIEKRQSVAFWCNPISGHATLYWYQQILGQGPKLLIQFQNNGVVDDSQLPKDRFSAERLKGVDSTLKIQPAKLEDSAVYLCASSYTGTLYEQYFGPGTRLTVT.